The TCR beta chain described here comes from a study of T cell responses to AZD1222 COVID-19 vaccine. Concerning this clone: Its antigen remains unidentified.

The repertoire was sequenced with immunoSEQ multiplex PCR; TCRdb's copy has only in-frame clones and lacks some. The table includes about 110,000 clones, over 85% detected once. The study, taken as a whole, reports: Baseline testing showed seropositivity in only a handful of AZD1222 recipients. Reportedly, nearly half the spike-specific TCRs target unmutated variant regions. An increase in Spike-specific TCR breadth and depth was observed after two AZD1222 doses.

Trimming at V came to 5 bases and at J to 5 bases, leaving 4 bases not matched to a gene. Germline-derived CDR1 and CDR2 are SGHTA and FQGNSA. The CDR3 extends over 14 amino acids. The source is an adult in good health. The starting material was peripheral blood, obtained on day 0 of AZD1222 vaccination. V usage is TRBV7-2 and J usage is TRBJ1-5, with 9 positions matching TRBD1. DNA of the CDR3: TGTGCCAGCAGCAACCGGGACAGGGATCAGCCCCAGCATTTT. Its protein is CASSNRDRDQPQHF.